The following is a TCR beta chain sequence with its context. Its specificity is unknown. A much larger clone differs by one base, so this may be a read error. cDNA libraries of TCR beta carried unique molecular identifiers. TCRdb processed the PCR reads anew with MiXCR; each CDR3 protein has one entry. This sample has hundreds of thousands of distinct CDR3 sequences, with approximately 30% found just once. The data were obtained in a study of post-analysis software for immune sequencing data. Study-wide results and limits: Strong same-batch co-clustering of samples appeared with F measure clustering. Compared with controls, patients showed significantly lower normalized Chao1 diversity. Four to six TRBV segments, including TRBV5-6, TRBV5-1 and TRBV20-1, were more frequent in patients than controls.

The V gene's germline CDR1 is MNHEY and CDR2 SVGAGI. CDR3 length equals 15 residues. Sequencing input: blood. This chain connects TRBV6-5 to TRBJ2-6; tentatively, D is TRBD1 (5 bases). The TCR originated in a girl aged 5-17 years with multiple sclerosis. As DNA, the CDR3 is TGTGCCAGCAGCAACGGAGTCTCTGGGGCCAACGTCCGGACTTTC. Translated, it gives CASSNGVSGANVRTF.